This TCR beta chain was sequenced in a study of control samples from healthy donors and cancer patients. Profiling relied on immunoSEQ multiplex PCR, and the TCRdb table lists in-frame clones only, not all of them. The table records roughly 73,000 clones, almost 95% of them present only once. The germline gives CDR1 MDHEN, CDR2 SYDVKM. This CDR3 is built from 14 residues. Trimming shortened V by 1 base and J by 2 bases, and 9 bases separated the two germline ends. The chain couples TRBV28 to TRBJ2-7; D unresolved. The sequenced material came from blood. The origin of this receptor is a woman aged 60-75 years in good health. CDR3: CASSLFSMTYEQYF. CDR3 sequence (DNA): TGTGCCAGCAGTTTATTCAGTATGACCTACGAGCAGTACTTC.